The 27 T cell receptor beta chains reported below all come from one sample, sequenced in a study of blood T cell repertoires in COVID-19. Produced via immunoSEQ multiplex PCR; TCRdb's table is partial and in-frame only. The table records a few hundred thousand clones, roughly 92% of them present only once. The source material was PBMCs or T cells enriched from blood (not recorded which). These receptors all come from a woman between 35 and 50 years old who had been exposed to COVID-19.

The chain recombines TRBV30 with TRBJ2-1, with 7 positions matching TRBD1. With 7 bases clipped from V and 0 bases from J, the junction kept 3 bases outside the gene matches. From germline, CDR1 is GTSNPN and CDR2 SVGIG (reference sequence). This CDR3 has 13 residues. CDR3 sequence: CASRDSSYNEQFF. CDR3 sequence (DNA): TGTGCCTCCCGGGACAGCTCCTACAATGAGCAGTTCTTC.

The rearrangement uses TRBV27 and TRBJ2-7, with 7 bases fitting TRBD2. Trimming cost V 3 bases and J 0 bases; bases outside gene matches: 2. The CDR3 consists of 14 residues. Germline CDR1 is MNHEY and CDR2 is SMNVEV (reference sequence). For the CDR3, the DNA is TGTGCCAGCAGTTTCAGCGGGGTCTCCTACGAGCAGTACTTC. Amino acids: CASSFSGVSYEQYF.

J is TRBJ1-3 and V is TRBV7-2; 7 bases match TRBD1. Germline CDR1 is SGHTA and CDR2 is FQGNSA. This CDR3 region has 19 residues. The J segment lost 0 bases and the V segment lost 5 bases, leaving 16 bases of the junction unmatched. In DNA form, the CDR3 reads TGTGCCAGCAGCCTCTGGCGGGACAGAAAGGGGCTCTCTGGAAACACCATATATTTT. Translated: CASSLWRDRKGLSGNTIYF.

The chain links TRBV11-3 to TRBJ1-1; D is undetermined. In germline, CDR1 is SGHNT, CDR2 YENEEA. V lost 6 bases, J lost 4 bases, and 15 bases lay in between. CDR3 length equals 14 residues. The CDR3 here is CASRVAIGSTEAFF. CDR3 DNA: TGTGCCAGCAGAGTAGCAATTGGGAGCACTGAAGCTTTCTTT.

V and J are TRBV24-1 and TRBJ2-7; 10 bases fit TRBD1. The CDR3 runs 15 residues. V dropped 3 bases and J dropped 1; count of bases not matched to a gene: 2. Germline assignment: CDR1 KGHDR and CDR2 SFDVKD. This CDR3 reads CATSDRGQGSYEQYF. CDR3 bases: TGTGCCACCAGTGATAGGGGACAGGGGTCCTACGAGCAGTACTTC.

CDR3 nucleotides: TGTGCCAGCAGTCCGACAGGGCGCGATGGCTACACCTTC. Translated, it gives CASSPTGRDGYTF. The chain employs TRBV6-5 and TRBJ1-2; 7 nucleotides match TRBD1. The CDR3 is 13 amino acids. With V trimmed by 5 bases and J by 6 bases, 6 bases remained unmatched. Looked up from germline, CDR1 is MNHEY and CDR2 is SVGAGI.

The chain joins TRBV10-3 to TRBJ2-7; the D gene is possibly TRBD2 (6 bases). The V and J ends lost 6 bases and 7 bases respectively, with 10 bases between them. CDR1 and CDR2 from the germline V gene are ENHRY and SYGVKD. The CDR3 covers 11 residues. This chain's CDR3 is CAISSGTEQYF. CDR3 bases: TGTGCCATCAGCTCCGGGACTGAGCAGTACTTC.

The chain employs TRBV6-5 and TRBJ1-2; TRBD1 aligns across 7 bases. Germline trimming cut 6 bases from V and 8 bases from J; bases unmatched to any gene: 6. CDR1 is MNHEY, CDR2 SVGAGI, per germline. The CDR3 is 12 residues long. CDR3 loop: CASRRTGVGYTF. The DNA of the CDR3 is TGTGCCAGCAGAAGAACAGGGGTCGGCTACACCTTC.

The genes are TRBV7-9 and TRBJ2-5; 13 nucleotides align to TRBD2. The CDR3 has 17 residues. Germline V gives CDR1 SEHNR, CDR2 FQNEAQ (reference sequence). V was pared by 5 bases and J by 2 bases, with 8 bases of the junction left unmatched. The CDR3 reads CASSQGLAGVVQETQYF. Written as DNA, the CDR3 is TGTGCCAGCAGCCAAGGACTAGCGGGAGTGGTACAAGAGACCCAGTACTTC.

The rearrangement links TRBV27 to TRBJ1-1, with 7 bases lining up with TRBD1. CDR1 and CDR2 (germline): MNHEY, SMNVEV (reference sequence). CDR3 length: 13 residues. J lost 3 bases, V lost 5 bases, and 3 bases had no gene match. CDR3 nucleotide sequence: TGTGCCAGCAGTCGTACAGGGGACACTGAAGCTTTCTTT. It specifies CASSRTGDTEAFF.

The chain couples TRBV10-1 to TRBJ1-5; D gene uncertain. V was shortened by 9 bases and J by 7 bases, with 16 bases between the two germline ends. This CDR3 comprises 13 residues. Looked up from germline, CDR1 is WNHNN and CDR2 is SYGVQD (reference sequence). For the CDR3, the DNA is TGCGCCAGACAAGACCTTATCGGGCAGCCCCAGCATTTT. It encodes CARQDLIGQPQHF.

The CDR3 DNA is TGTGCCTGGAGTGTGCGCAGGGCGGGGCAGCCCCAGCATTTT. Encoded protein: CAWSVRRAGQPQHF. The V and J genes are TRBV30 and TRBJ1-5; D possibly corresponds to TRBD1 (5 bases). The germline V and J ends were trimmed by 0 bases and 7 bases, with 13 bases remaining between them. The CDR3 runs 14 residues. Germline V gene data show CDR1 as GTSNPN and CDR2 as SVGIG (reference sequence).

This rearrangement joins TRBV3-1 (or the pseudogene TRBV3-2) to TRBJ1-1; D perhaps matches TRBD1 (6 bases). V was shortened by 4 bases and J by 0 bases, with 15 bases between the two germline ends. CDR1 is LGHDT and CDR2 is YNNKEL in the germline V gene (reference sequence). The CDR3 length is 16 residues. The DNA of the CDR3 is TGTGCCAGCAGCCCCCGGGGCAGGGGTATGAACACTGAAGCTTTCTTT. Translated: CASSPRGRGMNTEAFF.

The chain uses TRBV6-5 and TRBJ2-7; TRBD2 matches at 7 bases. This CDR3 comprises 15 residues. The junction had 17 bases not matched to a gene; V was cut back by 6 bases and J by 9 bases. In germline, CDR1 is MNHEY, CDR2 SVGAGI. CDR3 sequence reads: CASSKVYWASGWQYF. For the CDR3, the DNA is TGTGCCAGCAGCAAAGTTTACTGGGCTAGCGGATGGCAGTACTTC.

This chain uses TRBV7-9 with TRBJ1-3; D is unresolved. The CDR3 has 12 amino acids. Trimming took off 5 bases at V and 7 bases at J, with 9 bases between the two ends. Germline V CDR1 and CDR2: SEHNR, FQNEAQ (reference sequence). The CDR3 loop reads CASSPTGNTIYF. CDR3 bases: TGTGCCAGCAGCCCCACGGGGAACACCATATATTTT.

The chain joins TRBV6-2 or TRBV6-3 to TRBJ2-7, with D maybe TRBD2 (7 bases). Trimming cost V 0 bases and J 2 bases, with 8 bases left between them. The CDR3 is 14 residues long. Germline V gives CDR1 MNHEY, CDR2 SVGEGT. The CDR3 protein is CASSYSGGPYEQYF. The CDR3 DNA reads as TGTGCCAGCAGTTACTCGGGGGGGCCCTACGAGCAGTACTTC.

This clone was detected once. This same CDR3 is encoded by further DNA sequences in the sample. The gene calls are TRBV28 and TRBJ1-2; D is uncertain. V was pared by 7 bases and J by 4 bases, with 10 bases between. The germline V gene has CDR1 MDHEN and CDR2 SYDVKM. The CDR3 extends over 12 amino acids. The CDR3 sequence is CASKTGSYGYTF. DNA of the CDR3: TGTGCCAGCAAGACGGGGAGCTATGGCTACACCTTC.

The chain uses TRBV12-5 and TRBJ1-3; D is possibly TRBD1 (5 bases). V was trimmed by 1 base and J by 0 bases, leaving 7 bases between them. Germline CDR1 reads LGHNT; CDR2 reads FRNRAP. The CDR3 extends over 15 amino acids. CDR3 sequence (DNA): TGTGCTAGTGGTTTGGGACAGACCTCTGGAAACACCATATATTTT. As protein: CASGLGQTSGNTIYF.

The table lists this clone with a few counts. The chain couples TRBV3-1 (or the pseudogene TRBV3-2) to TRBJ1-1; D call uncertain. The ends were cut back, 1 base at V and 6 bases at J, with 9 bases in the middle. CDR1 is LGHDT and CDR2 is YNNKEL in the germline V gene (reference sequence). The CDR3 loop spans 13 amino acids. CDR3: CASSQGALAEAFF. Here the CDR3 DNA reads TGTGCCAGCAGCCAAGGGGCTTTGGCTGAAGCTTTCTTT.

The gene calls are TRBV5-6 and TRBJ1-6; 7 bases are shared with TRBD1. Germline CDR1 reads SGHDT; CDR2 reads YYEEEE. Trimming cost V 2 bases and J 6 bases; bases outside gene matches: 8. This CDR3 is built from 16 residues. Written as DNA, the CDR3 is TGTGCCAGCAGCTTCGGAGACAGGGAGTCTAATTCACCCCTCCACTTT. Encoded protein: CASSFGDRESNSPLHF. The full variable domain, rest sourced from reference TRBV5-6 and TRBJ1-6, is DAGVTQSPTHLIKTRGQQVTLRCSPKSGHDTVSWYQQALGQGPQFIFQYYEEEERQRGNFPDRFSGHQFPNYSSELNVNALLLGDSALYLCASSFGDRESNSPLHFGNGTRLTVT.

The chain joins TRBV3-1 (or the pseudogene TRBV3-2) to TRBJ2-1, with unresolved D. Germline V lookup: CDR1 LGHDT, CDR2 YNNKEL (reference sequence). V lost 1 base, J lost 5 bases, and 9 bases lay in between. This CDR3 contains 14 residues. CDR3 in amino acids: CASSQGSDNNEQFF. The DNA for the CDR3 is TGTGCCAGCAGCCAAGGCTCAGATAACAATGAGCAGTTCTTC.

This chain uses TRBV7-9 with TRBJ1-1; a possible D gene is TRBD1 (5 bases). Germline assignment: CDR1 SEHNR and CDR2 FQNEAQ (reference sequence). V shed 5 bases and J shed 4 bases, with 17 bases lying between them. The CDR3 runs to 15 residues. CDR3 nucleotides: TGTGCCAGCAGCCAGGCCGGGGGGTCAACCACTGAAGCTTTCTTT. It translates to CASSQAGGSTTEAFF.

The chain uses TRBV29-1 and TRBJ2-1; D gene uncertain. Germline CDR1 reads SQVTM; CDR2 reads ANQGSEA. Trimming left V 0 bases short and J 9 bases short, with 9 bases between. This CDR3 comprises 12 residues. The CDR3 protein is CSVEDGSLEQFF. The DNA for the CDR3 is TGCAGCGTTGAAGATGGCAGTCTTGAGCAGTTCTTC.

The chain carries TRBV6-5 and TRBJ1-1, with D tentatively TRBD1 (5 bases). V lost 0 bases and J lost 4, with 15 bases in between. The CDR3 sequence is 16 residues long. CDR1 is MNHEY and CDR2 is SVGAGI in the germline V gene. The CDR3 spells CASSYSGGSRGTEAFF. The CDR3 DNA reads TGTGCCAGCAGTTACTCTGGGGGGAGTCGGGGCACTGAAGCTTTCTTT.

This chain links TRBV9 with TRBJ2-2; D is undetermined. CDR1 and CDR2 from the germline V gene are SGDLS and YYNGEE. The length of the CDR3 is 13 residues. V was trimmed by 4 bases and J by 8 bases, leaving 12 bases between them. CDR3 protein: CASSPHLRGELFF. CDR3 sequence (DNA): TGTGCCAGCAGCCCACACCTCAGGGGGGAGCTGTTTTTT.

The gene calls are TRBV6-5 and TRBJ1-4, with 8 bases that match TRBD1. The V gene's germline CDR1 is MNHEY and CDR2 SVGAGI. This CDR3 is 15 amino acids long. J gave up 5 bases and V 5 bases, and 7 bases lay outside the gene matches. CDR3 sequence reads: CASSPLQGANEKLFF. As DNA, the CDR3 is TGTGCCAGCAGTCCCCTCCAGGGGGCGAATGAAAAACTGTTTTTT.

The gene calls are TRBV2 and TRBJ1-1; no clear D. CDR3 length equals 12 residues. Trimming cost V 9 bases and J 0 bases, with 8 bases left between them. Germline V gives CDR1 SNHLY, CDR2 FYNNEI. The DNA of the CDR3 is TGTGCCAGTCAAAGCGTGAACACTGAAGCTTTCTTT. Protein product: CASQSVNTEAFF.